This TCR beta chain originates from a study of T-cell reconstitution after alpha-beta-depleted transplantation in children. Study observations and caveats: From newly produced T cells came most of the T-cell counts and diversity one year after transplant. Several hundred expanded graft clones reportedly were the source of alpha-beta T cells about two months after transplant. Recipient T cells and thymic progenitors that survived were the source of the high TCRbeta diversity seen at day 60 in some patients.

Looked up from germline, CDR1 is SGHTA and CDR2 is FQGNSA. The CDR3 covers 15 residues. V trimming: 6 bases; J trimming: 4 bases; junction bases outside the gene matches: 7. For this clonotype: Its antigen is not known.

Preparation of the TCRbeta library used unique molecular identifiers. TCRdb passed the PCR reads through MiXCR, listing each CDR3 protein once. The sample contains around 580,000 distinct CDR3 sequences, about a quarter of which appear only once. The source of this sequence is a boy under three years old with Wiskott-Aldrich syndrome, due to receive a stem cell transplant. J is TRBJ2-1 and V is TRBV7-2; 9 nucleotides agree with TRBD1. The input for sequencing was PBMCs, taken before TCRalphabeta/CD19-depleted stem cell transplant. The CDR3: CASRPTGGPYNEQFF. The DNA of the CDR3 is TGTGCCAGCAGGCCTACAGGGGGCCCGTACAATGAGCAGTTCTTC.